This T cell receptor beta chain stems from a study of cytomegalovirus exposure and HLA in healthy donors (dated by TCRdb to 2016 to 2017). With regard to the full study: In an earlier analysis of some 550 of the donors, 250 to 350 Gb of sequence data and 117 million unique TCR beta sequences from 150 million to 200 million T cells were reported. In a later genetic analysis, genome-wide SNP genotypes for about three fifths of the roughly 670 donors were used, and that subset was treated as a discovery cohort. Using immunosequencing, the study profiled T cell repertoires from around 670 subjects and related those repertoires to cytomegalovirus serostatus. All discovery cohort repertoires had been generated on a single sequencing platform. Typing coverage differed by locus: A, B, C, DRB1 and DQB1 were typed in about 620-630 donors, DQA1 in about 500, DPA1 in 606, and DPB1 in 400 to 490. The study aimed to test whether signatures of past pathogen exposure could be identified by cataloging public T cell receptors. Roughly 5 DR-DQ haplotypes were handled as single units for association and clustering, since linkage in the cohort was strong. To predict cytomegalovirus infection status, the study brought together high-throughput TCR immunosequencing, statistical association of individual TCRs with disease status, and machine learning. A later analysis re-analyzed previously published TCR beta repertoires from about 730 donors and added high-resolution HLA genotyping to study TCR occurrence patterns. Both class I and class II loci were covered by HLA typing, at four-digit resolution. Donor age, sex, ethnicity and CMV serostatus were collected together with the repertoire data. An earlier analysis of 587 of the donors used high-throughput TCR beta sequencing to judge whether each TCR beta V gene segment behaved as functional or pseudogenic. Among some 410 genotyped donors of the cohort, an average of about 240,000 unique TCR beta nucleotide sequences was sequenced per donor, of which 15% to 20% were non-productive. An early release that covered some 640 HLA-typed donors contained approximately 300 gigabases of sequencing data and 70 million to 100 million unique TCR sequences. A separate validation cohort of roughly 130 different subjects was used in addition to the 666-subject first cohort. The later analysis used no new phenotypic data to find candidate immune exposures, relying instead on TCR beta sequences and their occurrence across donors. Of the roughly 420 genotyped donors, approximately 80% were placed in the genetic ancestry cluster associated with self-reported Caucasian donors. Here is what the overall study found, with its caveats: When HLA alleles, especially DR and DQ, strongly co-occurred, attributing TCR associations to individual alleles was difficult. A further reported finding was that TCR beta sequences accurately predicted the HLA-A and HLA-B alleles for most subjects in the first cohort. Roughly uniform sequencing depth across donors was assumed in presence/absence analyses, although this assumption may not hold. HLA typing was unavailable for some donors at each locus, so association tests used only the typed subset. Because counts were too low, around 17 rarely observed V segments, including chromosome 9 orphons, were left out of the earlier analysis of approximately 580 of the donors. In vitro tests confirmed that a few of the cytomegalovirus-associated TCR beta chains recognize cytomegalovirus antigens. Several of the top co-occurrence clusters appeared to be linked to parvovirus B19, influenza, CMV and Epstein-Barr virus, according to a later analysis. Correlated functional status among segregating V segments might reflect linkage disequilibrium, but an unknown experimental factor could not be ruled out. Most CMV-associated TCR beta chains appeared to be HLA-restricted in a later analysis, and the HLA associations seemed to be driven largely by CMV exposure. In an earlier analysis of roughly 560 of the donors, most TCR beta V segments were observed in productive rearrangements about 90% or about 30% of the time, broadly matching IMGT annotations. At a false discovery rate of 0.05, a later analysis linked under 20,000 TCR beta sequences to specific HLA alleles. Immune exposure information for the cohort was limited to CMV serostatus. A later genetic analysis associated a missense DCLRE1C variant with V-gene and J-gene trimming of TCR beta chains, and an independent cohort replicated the association. Cytomegalovirus status was reported to be diagnosed by the classifier with high specificity and sensitivity in both the original and validation cohorts. According to a later analysis, TCR association rates differed among HLA loci, with DRB1 alleles showing the most associated TCRs and HLA-C alleles showing the fewest. The study listed 164 TCR beta chains as associated with cytomegalovirus. Most TCR sequences were seen in very few donors, while some public TCRs were found in many individuals. A cluster of highly shared sequence variants was judged likely to represent a technical artifact of the sequencing pipeline. In this cohort, only TCR beta chains were sequenced, and detectable features were limited by the absence of alpha or paired-chain data. In a later analysis, HLA-associated TCR beta chains were found to be more clonally expanded and to have lower generation probabilities than equally common non-associated chains. A later genetic analysis reported fewer N-insertions in productive TCRs among donors in an Asian-associated ancestry cluster than the roughly 690-donor mean. It was suggested by the authors that the approach could potentially be generalized to other disease states and immunological phenotypes.

Concerning this clone: This clone's antigen is unknown. Per-base qualities were not stored, and no clone one base away is much larger.

In total, approximately 700 healthy bone marrow donors made up the cohort. At the time of sampling, every cohort member was nominally healthy, though immune exposures that went unrecorded were likely present. The donor tested CMV seropositive, placing the donor among the 290 or so seropositive members of the cohort. A peripheral blood sample was collected from each donor, and TCR beta sequencing was performed on peripheral blood mononuclear cells. The Qiagen DNeasy Blood Extraction Kit was used to extract genomic DNA from the blood cell samples. Libraries were built with the immunoSEQ multiplex PCR assay. For the multiplex PCR, a mixture combining 60 forward primers for TCR Vbeta segments and 13 reverse primers for TCR Jbeta segments was used. The CDR3 region of rearranged TCR beta genes was amplified from genomic DNA with a multiplex PCR assay. On the Illumina HiSeq System, the amplified TCR beta libraries were sequenced as 87-base-pair reads. The authors' analysis ran thus. A later analysis tallied some 79 million unique TCR beta chains across the 666 repertoires, and some 12 million of those chains were shared by two or more donors. To remove PCR and sequencing errors, raw reads were error-corrected and collapsed into unique sequences using a nearest-neighbor algorithm that merged closely related sequences. V, D and J gene segments were assigned by aligning CDR3 sequences to IMGT reference sequences. For a sequence to be retained, a match of at least six nucleotides was required to both a V gene segment and a J gene segment. Rearrangements were called productive when the CDR3 lacked stop codons and stayed in frame with V and J; all others were non-productive. Following IMGT convention, CDR3 was defined as the stretch from the second conserved V-encoded cysteine up to the conserved J-encoded phenylalanine. The earlier analysis of some 580 of the donors excluded any sequence lacking an unambiguous match to a single V gene segment. An earlier analysis of almost 600 of the donors classified V segments as functional when productive rearrangements were above 56.7% and as segregating when the standard deviation between donors was above 5%. A statistical classification framework was built to diagnose cytomegalovirus status from the catalog of TCR beta chain sequences. A later analysis assigned V and J genes by comparing TCR nucleotide sequences with IMGT/GENE-DB human TR gene sequences. The TCRdist pipeline was used in a later analysis to assign CDR3 sequences and most-parsimonious VDJ recombination scenarios. In a later analysis, each TCR beta chain was defined by its CDR3 amino acid sequence together with its V-gene family, and reads without a unique V-gene family were excluded. In a later analysis, 550 to 650 highly shared, low-generation-probability nucleotide sequences were removed to address suspected cross-contamination and a sequencing artifact. In a later analysis, a clonal expansion index was calculated for each public chain from normalized within-repertoire ranks of inferred template counts. In a later analysis, generation probabilities were computed using a VDJ recombination model fitted to out-of-frame rearrangements, and the results were checked against IGoR. In a later analysis, TCR-TCR, TCR-HLA and TCR-CMV co-occurrence was scored with hypergeometric tests, and a repertoire-size bias correction was applied to TCR pairs. To estimate false discovery rates, a later analysis permuted the HLA or CMV assignments 20 times. A later analysis grouped co-occurring TCRs with DBSCAN, adding TCRdist sequence similarity when clustering within HLA-allele-positive subsets. Repertoires with fewer than 30,000 or more than 120,000 public chains were left out of co-occurrence clustering, as were five repertoires with anomalous nucleotide sharing. Not all clones reach the TCRdb copy of this immuneACCESS table, which keeps in-frame sequences only. Checked studies attribute under half of the gap to unresolved V genes and leave the rest unexplained. D and trimming come from the DNA, and the V and J calls and clone size come from that table. This sample comprises about 130,000 clones, around 76% of them detected only once. In total, the top ten clones hold around 14% of the sample.

The source is a woman aged 55-70 years in good health and CMV-seropositive. The sample was PBMCs.

This receptor carries the CDR3 CASSVGGQGVDYGYTF. The sequenced DNA is TGTGCCAGCAGCGTGGGAGGACAGGGAGTCGACTATGGCTACACCTTC. The V and J genes are TRBV9 and TRBJ1-2; 8 bases in the middle match TRBD1. The CDR3 has 16 amino acids, counting the end cysteine and phenylalanine. Here the CDR3 DNA is all that survives: 48 bases in frame from base 1. According to the germline V gene, CDR1 reads SGDLS and CDR2 reads YYNGEE. Here V drops 2 bases and J drops 3 bases, and the junction holds 9 bases not matched to any gene.